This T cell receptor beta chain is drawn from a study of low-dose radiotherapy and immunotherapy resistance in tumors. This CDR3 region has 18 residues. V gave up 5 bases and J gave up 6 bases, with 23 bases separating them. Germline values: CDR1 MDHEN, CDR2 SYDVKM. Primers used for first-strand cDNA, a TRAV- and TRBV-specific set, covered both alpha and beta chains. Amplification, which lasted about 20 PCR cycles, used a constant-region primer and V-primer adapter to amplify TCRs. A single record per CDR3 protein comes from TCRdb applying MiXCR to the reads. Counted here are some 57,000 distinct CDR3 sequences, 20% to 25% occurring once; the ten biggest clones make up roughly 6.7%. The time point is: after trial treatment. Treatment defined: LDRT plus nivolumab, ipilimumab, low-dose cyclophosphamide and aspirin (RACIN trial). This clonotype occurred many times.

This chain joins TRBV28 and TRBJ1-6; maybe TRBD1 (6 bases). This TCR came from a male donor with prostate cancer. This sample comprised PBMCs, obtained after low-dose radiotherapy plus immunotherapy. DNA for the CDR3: TGTGCCAGCAGTCGGGGGGGGGCGACAGGACGACTTAATTCACCCCTCCACTTT. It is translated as CASSRGGATGRLNSPLHF.